This TCR beta chain appears in the sequencing data of a study of beta chain features in type 1 diabetes. Study findings and constraints: Shorter TCRB CDR3s, moderately but significantly so, were found in Type 1 diabetes patients in all four CD4+ subsets.

Isolated RNA was reverse transcribed in full, so expressed TCRB transcripts were sequenced. Profiled with immunoSEQ multiplex PCR; TCRdb holds only in-frame clones, not every one. The repertoire holds 500,000 to 650,000 clones, with around 12% as singletons. The junction had 5 bases not matched to a gene; V was cut back by 2 bases and J by 2 bases. CDR3 length: 15 amino acids. CDR1 and CDR2 (germline): SEHNR, FQNEAQ (reference sequence). This clone came up a few times. The antigen remains undetermined. Sequenced sample: naive CD4+ T cells from blood. The genes are TRBV7-9 and TRBJ2-5; 7 bases agree with TRBD1. This TCR was sampled from a man aged 30-40 years with type 1 diabetes. CDR3 region: CASSLNLGQQETQYF. The CDR3 DNA reads TGTGCCAGCAGCTTAAATTTGGGACAGCAAGAGACCCAGTACTTC.